This T cell receptor (beta chain) appears in the sequencing data of a study of T cell repertoires in cytomegalovirus infection. Study at large: CMV epitopes, recently identified HLA-C-restricted and well-studied HLA-B-restricted, were used. In public TCR beta signatures, there were indications of both CMV infection and matching HLA type.

In TCRdb, the reads were re-called with MiXCR into one record per CDR3 protein. The sample consists of over 95,000 distinct CDR3 sequences, over 30% of them appearing once. Notes on the study in general: Cumulative public TCR beta family frequency identified carriers of CMV plus the relevant HLA.

This clonotype was counted ten times or more. What it binds is not known. Germline trimming cut 2 bases from V and 2 bases from J; bases unmatched to any gene: 0. The germline gives CDR1 MNHNS, CDR2 SASEGT. CDR3 size: 15 residues. The chain has TRBV6-1 and TRBJ2-5; 12 bases are shared with TRBD2. Sequencing was performed on CD8+ T cells from cultured PBMCs, taken from culture after CMV antigen stimulation. The sequence was collected from a human donor in good health (CMV status not recorded). Some clones in this sample may be carry-over from other donors' samples. The CDR3 loop is CASSELAGGQETQYF. DNA of the CDR3: TGTGCCAGCAGTGAACTAGCGGGGGGGCAAGAGACCCAGTACTTC.